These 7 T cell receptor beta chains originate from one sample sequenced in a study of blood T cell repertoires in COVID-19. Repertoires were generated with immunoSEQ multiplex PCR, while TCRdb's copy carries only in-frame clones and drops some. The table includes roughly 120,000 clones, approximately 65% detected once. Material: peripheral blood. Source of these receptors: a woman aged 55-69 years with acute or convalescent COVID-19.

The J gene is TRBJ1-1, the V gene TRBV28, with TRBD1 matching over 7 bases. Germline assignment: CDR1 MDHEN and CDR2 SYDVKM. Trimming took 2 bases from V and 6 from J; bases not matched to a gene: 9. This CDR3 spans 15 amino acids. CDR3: CASSLGDSRSAEAFF. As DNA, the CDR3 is TGTGCCAGCAGTTTAGGGGACAGCCGTAGCGCTGAAGCTTTCTTT.

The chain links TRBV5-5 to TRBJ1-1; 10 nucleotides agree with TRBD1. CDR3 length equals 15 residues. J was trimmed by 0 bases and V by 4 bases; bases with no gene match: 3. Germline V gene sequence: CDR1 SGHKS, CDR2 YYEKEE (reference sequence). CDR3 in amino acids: CASSRQGALNTEAFF. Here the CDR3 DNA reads TGTGCCAGCAGCCGACAGGGGGCTTTGAACACTGAAGCTTTCTTT.

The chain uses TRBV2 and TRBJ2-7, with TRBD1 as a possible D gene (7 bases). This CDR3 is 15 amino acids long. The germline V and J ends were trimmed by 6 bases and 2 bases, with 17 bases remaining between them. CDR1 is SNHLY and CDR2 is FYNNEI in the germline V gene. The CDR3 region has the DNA TGTGCCAGCAGATACCGGACCAGGGGGGCCTACGAGCAGTACTTC. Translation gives CASRYRTRGAYEQYF.

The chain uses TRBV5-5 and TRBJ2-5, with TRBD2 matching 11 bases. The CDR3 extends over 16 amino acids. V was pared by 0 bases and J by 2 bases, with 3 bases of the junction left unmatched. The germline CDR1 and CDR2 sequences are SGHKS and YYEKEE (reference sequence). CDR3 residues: CASSLEGLAVQETQYF. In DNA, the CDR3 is TGTGCCAGCAGCTTGGAGGGACTAGCGGTTCAAGAGACCCAGTACTTC.

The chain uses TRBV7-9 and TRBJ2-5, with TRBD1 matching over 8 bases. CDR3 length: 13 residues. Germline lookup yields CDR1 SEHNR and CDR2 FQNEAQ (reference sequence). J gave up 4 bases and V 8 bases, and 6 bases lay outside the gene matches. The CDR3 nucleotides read TGTGCCAGCCTTTCGACAGGGGCAGAGACCCAGTACTTC. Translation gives CASLSTGAETQYF.

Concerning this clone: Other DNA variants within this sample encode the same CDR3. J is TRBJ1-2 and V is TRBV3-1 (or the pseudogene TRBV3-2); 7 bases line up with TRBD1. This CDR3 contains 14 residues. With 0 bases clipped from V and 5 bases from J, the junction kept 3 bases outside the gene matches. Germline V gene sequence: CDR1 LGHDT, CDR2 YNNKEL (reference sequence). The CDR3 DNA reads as TGTGCCAGCAGCCAAGAGACAGGGCGGTATGGCTACACCTTC. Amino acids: CASSQETGRYGYTF.

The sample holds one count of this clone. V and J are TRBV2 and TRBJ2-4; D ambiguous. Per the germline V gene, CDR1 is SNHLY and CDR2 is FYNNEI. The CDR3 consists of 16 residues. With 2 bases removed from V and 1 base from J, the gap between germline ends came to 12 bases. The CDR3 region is CASSENSEVAKNIQYF. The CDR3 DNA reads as TGTGCCAGCAGTGAAAACTCCGAGGTGGCCAAAAACATTCAGTACTTC. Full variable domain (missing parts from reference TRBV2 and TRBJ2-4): EPEVTQTPSHQVTQMGQEVILRCVPISNHLYFYWYRQILGQKVEFLVSFYNNEISEKSEIFDDQFSVERPDGSNFTLKIRSTKLEDSAMYFCASSENSEVAKNIQYFGAGTRLSVL.